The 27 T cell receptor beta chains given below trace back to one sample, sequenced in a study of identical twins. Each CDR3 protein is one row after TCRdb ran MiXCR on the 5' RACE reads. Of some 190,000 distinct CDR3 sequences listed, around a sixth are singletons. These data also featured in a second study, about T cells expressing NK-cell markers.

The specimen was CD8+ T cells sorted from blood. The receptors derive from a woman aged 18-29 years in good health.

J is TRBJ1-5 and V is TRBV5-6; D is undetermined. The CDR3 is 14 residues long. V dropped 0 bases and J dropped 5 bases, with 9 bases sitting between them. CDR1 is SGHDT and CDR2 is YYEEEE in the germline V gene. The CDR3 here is CASSLDGRHQPQHF. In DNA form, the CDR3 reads TGTGCCAGCAGCTTGGACGGGCGCCATCAGCCCCAGCATTTT.

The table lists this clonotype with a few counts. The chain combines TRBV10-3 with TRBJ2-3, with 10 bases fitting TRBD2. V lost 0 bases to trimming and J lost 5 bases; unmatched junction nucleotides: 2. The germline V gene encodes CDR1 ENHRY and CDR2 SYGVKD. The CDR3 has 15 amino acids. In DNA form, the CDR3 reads TGTGCCATCAGTGAGTCAACTAGCGGGATAGATACGCAGTATTTT. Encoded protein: CAISESTSGIDTQYF.

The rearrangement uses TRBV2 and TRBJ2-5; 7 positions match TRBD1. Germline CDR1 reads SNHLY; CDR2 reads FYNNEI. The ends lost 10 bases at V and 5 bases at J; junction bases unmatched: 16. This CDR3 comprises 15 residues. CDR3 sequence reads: CATQEPGQTLETQYF. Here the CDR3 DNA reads TGTGCCACCCAAGAACCGGGACAGACCCTTGAGACCCAGTACTTC.

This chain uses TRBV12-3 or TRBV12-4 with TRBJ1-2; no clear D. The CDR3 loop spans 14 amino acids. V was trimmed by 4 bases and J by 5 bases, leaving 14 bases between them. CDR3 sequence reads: CASSSLEPKYGYTF. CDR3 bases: TGTGCCAGCAGTTCCCTGGAGCCCAAATATGGCTACACCTTC.

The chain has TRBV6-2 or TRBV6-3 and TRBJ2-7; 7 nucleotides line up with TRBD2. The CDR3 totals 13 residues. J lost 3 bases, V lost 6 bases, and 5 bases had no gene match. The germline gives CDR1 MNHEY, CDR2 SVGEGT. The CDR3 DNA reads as TGTGCCAGCAGGCCAGCGGGAATCTACGAGCAGTACTTC. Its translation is CASRPAGIYEQYF.

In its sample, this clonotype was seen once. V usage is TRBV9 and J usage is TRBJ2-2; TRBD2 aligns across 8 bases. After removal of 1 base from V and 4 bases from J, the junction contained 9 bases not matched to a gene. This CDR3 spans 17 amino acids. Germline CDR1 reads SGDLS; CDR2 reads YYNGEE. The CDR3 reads CASSVSTSGPSTGELFF. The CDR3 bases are TGTGCCAGCAGCGTAAGTACTAGCGGTCCAAGCACCGGGGAGCTGTTTTTT.

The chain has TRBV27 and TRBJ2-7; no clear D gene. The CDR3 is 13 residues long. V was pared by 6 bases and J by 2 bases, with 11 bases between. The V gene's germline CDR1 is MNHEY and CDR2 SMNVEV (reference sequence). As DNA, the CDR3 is TGTGCCAGCAGCCCTAGAAGGCCCTACGAGCAGTACTTC. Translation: CASSPRRPYEQYF.

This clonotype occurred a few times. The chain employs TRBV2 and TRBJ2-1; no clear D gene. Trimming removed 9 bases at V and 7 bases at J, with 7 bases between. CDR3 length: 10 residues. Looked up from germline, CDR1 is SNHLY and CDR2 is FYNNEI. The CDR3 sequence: CASTLNEQFF. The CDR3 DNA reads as TGTGCCAGTACACTAAATGAGCAGTTCTTC.

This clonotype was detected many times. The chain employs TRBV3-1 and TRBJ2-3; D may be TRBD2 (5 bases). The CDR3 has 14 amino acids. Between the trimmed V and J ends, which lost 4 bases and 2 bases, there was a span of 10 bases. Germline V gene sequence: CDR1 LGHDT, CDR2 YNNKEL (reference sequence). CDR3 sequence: CASSLTDYTDTQYF. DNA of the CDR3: TGTGCCAGCAGCCTGACTGACTACACAGATACGCAGTATTTT.

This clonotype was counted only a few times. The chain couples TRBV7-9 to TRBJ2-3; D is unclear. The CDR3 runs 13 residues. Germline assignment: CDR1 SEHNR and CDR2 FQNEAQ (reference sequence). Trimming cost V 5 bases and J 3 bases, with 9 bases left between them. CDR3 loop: CASSVELTDTQYF. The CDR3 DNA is TGTGCCAGCAGCGTGGAATTAACAGATACGCAGTATTTT.

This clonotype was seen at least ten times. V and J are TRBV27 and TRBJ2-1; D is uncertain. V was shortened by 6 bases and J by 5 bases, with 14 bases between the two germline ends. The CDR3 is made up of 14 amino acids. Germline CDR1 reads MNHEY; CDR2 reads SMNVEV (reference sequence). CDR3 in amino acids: CASSQSASDNEQFF. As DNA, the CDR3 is TGTGCCAGCAGCCAGAGCGCCAGTGACAATGAGCAGTTCTTC.

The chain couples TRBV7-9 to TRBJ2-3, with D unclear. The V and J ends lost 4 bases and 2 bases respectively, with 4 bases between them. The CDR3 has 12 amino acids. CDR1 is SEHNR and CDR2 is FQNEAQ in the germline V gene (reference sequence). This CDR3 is CASSYPTDTQYF. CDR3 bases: TGTGCCAGCAGCTACCCCACAGATACGCAGTATTTT.

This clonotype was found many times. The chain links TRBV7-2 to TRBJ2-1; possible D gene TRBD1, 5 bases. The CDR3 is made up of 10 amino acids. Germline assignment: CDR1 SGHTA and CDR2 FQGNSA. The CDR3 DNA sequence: TGTCAGGGCTCCTACAATGAGCAGTTCTTC. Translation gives CQGSYNEQFF.

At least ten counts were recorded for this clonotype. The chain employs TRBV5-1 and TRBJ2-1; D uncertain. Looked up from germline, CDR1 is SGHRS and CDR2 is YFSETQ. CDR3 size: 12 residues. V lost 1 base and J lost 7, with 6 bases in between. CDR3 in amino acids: CASSLIGNEQFF. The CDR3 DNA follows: TGCGCCAGCAGCTTGATAGGGAATGAGCAGTTCTTC.

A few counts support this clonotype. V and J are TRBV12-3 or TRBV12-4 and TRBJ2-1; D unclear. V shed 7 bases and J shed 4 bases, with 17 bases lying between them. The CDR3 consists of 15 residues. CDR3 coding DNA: TGTGCCAGCACCGCGACCACAAAGGGTTACAATGAGCAGTTCTTC. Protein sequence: CASTATTKGYNEQFF.

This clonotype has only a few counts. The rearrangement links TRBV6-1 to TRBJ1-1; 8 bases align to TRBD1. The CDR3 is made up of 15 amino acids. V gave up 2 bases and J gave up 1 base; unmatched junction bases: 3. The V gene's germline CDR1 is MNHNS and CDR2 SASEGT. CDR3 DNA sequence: TGTGCCAGCAGTGAATGGACAGGGCCGAACACTGAAGCTTTCTTT. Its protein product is CASSEWTGPNTEAFF.

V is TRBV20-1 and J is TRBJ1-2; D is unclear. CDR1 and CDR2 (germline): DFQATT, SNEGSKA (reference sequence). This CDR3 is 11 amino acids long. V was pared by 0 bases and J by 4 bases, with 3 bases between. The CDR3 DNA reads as TGCAGTGCTAGAGAACCCTATGGCTACACCTTC. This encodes CSAREPYGYTF.

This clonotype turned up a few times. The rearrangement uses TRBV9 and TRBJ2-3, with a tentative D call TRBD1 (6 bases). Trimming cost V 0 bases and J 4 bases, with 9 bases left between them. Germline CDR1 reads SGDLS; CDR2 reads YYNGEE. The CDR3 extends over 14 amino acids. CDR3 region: CASSVVGAADTQYF. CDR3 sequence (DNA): TGTGCCAGCAGCGTAGTGGGGGCCGCAGATACGCAGTATTTT.

The CDR3 nucleotides read TGTGCCAGCACTCCTCTGGAGGCCTACGAGCAGTACTTC. Translating gives CASTPLEAYEQYF. The chain joins TRBV5-5 to TRBJ2-7, with D perhaps matching TRBD2 (5 bases). CDR1 SGHKS and CDR2 YYEKEE come from the germline V gene (reference sequence). V dropped 6 bases and J dropped 2 bases, with 12 bases sitting between them. The CDR3 is made up of 13 amino acids.

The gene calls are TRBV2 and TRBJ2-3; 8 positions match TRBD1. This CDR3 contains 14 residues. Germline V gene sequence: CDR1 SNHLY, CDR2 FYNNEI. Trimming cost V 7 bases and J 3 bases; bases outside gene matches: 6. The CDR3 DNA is TGTGCCAGCACCGGGACAGGTGTGACAGATACGCAGTATTTT. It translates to CASTGTGVTDTQYF.

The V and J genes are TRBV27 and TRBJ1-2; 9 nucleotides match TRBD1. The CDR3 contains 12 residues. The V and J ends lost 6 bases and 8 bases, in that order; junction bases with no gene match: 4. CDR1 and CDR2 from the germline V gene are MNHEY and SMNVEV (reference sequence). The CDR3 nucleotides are TGTGCCAGCAGAGGACAGGGGAGGGGCTACACCTTC. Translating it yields CASRGQGRGYTF.

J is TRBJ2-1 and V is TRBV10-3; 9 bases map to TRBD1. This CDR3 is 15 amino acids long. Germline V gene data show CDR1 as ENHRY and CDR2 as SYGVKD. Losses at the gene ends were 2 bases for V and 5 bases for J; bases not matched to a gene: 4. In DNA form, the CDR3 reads TGTGCCATCAGTGAGGGACAGGGGATACACAATGAGCAGTTCTTC. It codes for CAISEGQGIHNEQFF.

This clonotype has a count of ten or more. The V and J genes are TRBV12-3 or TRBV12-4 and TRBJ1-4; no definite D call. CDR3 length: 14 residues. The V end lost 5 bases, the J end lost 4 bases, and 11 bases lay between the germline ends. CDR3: CASSPTGNNEKLFF. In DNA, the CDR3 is TGTGCCAGCAGTCCCACGGGGAATAATGAAAAACTGTTTTTT.

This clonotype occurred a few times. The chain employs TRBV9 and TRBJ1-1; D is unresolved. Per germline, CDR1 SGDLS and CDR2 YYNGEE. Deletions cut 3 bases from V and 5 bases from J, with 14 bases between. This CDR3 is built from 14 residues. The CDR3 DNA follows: TGTGCCAGCAGCGGCAGTGGGTGGGGAACTGAAGCTTTCTTT. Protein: CASSGSGWGTEAFF.

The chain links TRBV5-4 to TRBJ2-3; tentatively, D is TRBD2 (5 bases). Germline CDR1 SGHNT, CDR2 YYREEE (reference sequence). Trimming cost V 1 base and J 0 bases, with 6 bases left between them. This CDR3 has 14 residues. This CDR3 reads CASSLPGSTDTQYF. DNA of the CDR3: TGTGCCAGCAGCTTGCCGGGGAGCACAGATACGCAGTATTTT.

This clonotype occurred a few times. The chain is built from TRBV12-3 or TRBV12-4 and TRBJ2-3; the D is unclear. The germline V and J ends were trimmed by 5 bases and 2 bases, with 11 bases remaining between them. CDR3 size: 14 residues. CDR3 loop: CASSGVLITDTQYF. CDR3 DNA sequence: TGTGCCAGCAGTGGGGTGCTGATCACAGATACGCAGTATTTT.

The CDR3 DNA reads TGTGCCAGCAGCCAGACGACAGGTACTAACTACAATGAGCAGTTCTTC. Encoded protein: CASSQTTGTNYNEQFF. The V and J genes are TRBV7-6 and TRBJ2-1; D possibly corresponds to TRBD1 (6 bases). Between the trimmed V and J ends, which lost 5 bases and 3 bases, there was a span of 17 bases. Germline V CDR1 and CDR2: SGHVS, FNYEAQ. The CDR3 extends over 16 amino acids.